This is a list of T cell receptor beta chains from one sample in a study of cytomegalovirus exposure and HLA in healthy donors. The method was immunoSEQ multiplex PCR; TCRdb's version includes in-frame clones alone and lacks a portion of them. The data hold 100,000 to 150,000 clones, with approximately 83% observed a single time. The sample comprised PBMCs. Source of these receptors: a girl aged 2 to 10 in good health and CMV-seronegative. CDR3s include the opening cysteine and the closing phenylalanine or tryptophan. A D gene is named only where the DNA matches it firmly.

CDR3aa: CASSLEGSGNTGELFF
v_gene: TRBV5-1
d_gene: -
j_gene: TRBJ2-2

CDR3aa: CASSSGSSPLHF
v_gene: TRBV9
d_gene: -
j_gene: TRBJ1-6

CDR3aa: CASSLKGLARNEQFF
v_gene: TRBV14
d_gene: TRBD2
j_gene: TRBJ2-1

CDR3aa: CASSLMGEGVRWKETQYF
v_gene: TRBV7-9
d_gene: -
j_gene: TRBJ2-5

CDR3aa: CASSEVAGTNTEAFF
v_gene: TRBV6-1
d_gene: -
j_gene: TRBJ1-1

CDR3aa: CASSSPDRGGSPLHF
v_gene: TRBV5-1
d_gene: TRBD1
j_gene: TRBJ1-6

CDR3aa: CASSLRGGYEQFF
v_gene: TRBV27
d_gene: -
j_gene: TRBJ2-1

CDR3aa: CAASRPSTGDGLGGYTF
v_gene: TRBV15
d_gene: TRBD1
j_gene: TRBJ1-2

CDR3aa: CAAGAPSYEQYF
v_gene: TRBV6-5
d_gene: TRBD2
j_gene: TRBJ2-7

CDR3aa: CSGKLGDEQFF
v_gene: TRBV29-1
d_gene: -
j_gene: TRBJ2-1

CDR3aa: CASSARNTGELFF
v_gene: TRBV6-4
d_gene: -
j_gene: TRBJ2-2

CDR3aa: CASSEAPGAEQFF
v_gene: TRBV6-1
d_gene: -
j_gene: TRBJ2-1

CDR3aa: CASSDQGGTEAFF
v_gene: TRBV19
d_gene: -
j_gene: TRBJ1-1

CDR3aa: CAWSVLSGGKQFF
v_gene: TRBV30
d_gene: TRBD2
j_gene: TRBJ2-1

CDR3aa: CASSLTVNTDTQYF
v_gene: TRBV7-3
d_gene: -
j_gene: TRBJ2-3

CDR3aa: CASSQLGQSYGYTF
v_gene: TRBV4-1
d_gene: TRBD1
j_gene: TRBJ1-2

CDR3aa: CASSSGGITKNIQYF
v_gene: TRBV2
d_gene: TRBD2
j_gene: TRBJ2-4

CDR3aa: CASSYLTGGYEQYF
v_gene: TRBV6-5
d_gene: TRBD1
j_gene: TRBJ2-7

CDR3aa: CASSLMGGGAEDTQYF
v_gene: TRBV7-3
d_gene: TRBD2
j_gene: TRBJ2-3

CDR3aa: CASSAMTGGEQYF
v_gene: TRBV7-7
d_gene: TRBD1
j_gene: TRBJ2-7

CDR3aa: CSVDWGQGTEAFF
v_gene: TRBV29-1
d_gene: -
j_gene: TRBJ1-1

CDR3aa: CASSGGRTNEKLFF
v_gene: TRBV5-1
d_gene: -
j_gene: TRBJ1-4

CDR3aa: CASSRAGDYEQYF
v_gene: TRBV4-3
d_gene: -
j_gene: TRBJ2-7

CDR3aa: CASSLGLGWVFIQYF
v_gene: TRBV5-8
d_gene: -
j_gene: TRBJ2-4

CDR3aa: CASSWIRAKGNEKLFF
v_gene: TRBV5-4
d_gene: -
j_gene: TRBJ1-4

CDR3aa: CASSTGNEQFF
v_gene: TRBV6-1
d_gene: -
j_gene: TRBJ2-1

CDR3aa: CASSRVGDSEASSPYEQYF
v_gene: TRBV23-1
d_gene: TRBD1
j_gene: TRBJ2-7

CDR3aa: CASSYNNRGDTEAFF
v_gene: TRBV6-5
d_gene: -
j_gene: TRBJ1-1

CDR3aa: CASSDLAGQYNEQFF
v_gene: TRBV6-4
d_gene: TRBD2
j_gene: TRBJ2-1

CDR3aa: CASSQDNRGPNYGYTF
v_gene: TRBV4-3
d_gene: TRBD1
j_gene: TRBJ1-2

CDR3aa: CASSRGLAHRNRDEQYF
v_gene: TRBV13
d_gene: TRBD2
j_gene: TRBJ2-7

CDR3aa: CASSPTEDRGRGELFF
v_gene: TRBV4-2
d_gene: TRBD1
j_gene: TRBJ2-2

CDR3aa: CASSPPPGGPTGELFF
v_gene: TRBV7-2
d_gene: TRBD2
j_gene: TRBJ2-2

CDR3aa: CSVWEGTLFF
v_gene: TRBV29-1
d_gene: -
j_gene: TRBJ1-4

CDR3aa: CASSIRDTSYNEQFF
v_gene: TRBV21-1
d_gene: -
j_gene: TRBJ2-1

CDR3aa: CASSLDRDTEAFF
v_gene: TRBV7-2
d_gene: -
j_gene: TRBJ1-1

CDR3aa: CASSLLSRGDIQYF
v_gene: TRBV5-1
d_gene: TRBD2
j_gene: TRBJ2-4

CDR3aa: CASSSDTQLAGVEYEQYF
v_gene: TRBV5-5
d_gene: TRBD2
j_gene: -

CDR3aa: CASSEIRAGGPTDTQYF
v_gene: TRBV6-1
d_gene: -
j_gene: TRBJ2-3

CDR3aa: CASSLYARDWDKGRGGTEAFF
v_gene: TRBV27
d_gene: -
j_gene: TRBJ1-1

CDR3aa: CATSRGLSSYEQYF
v_gene: TRBV15
d_gene: -
j_gene: TRBJ2-7

CDR3aa: CSVKRVEDTEAFF
v_gene: TRBV29-1
d_gene: -
j_gene: TRBJ1-1

CDR3aa: CATSKWAGNTEAFF
v_gene: TRBV15
d_gene: -
j_gene: TRBJ1-1

CDR3aa: CASSSTGTGELFF
v_gene: TRBV7-3
d_gene: -
j_gene: TRBJ2-2

CDR3aa: CASRLLRQGTSPLHF
v_gene: TRBV27
d_gene: TRBD1
j_gene: TRBJ1-6

CDR3aa: CASSATSEGGELFF
v_gene: TRBV6-4
d_gene: -
j_gene: TRBJ2-2

CDR3aa: CASRPPRGRSAGELFF
v_gene: TRBV27
d_gene: -
j_gene: TRBJ2-2

CDR3aa: CASSPQGILEQYF
v_gene: TRBV7-3
d_gene: -
j_gene: TRBJ2-7

CDR3aa: CATSILTNYGYTF
v_gene: TRBV15
d_gene: -
j_gene: TRBJ1-2

CDR3aa: CASTLPGERGSPLYNEQFF
v_gene: TRBV10-1
d_gene: TRBD2
j_gene: TRBJ2-1

CDR3aa: CASSLGTSGVRETQYF
v_gene: TRBV7-9
d_gene: TRBD2
j_gene: TRBJ2-5

CDR3aa: CASRTGASGNQPQHF
v_gene: TRBV28
d_gene: TRBD1
j_gene: TRBJ1-5

CDR3aa: CASSPPEPREQYF
v_gene: TRBV6-6
d_gene: -
j_gene: TRBJ2-7

CDR3aa: CASSFTTGRAAYEQYF
v_gene: TRBV25-1
d_gene: TRBD2
j_gene: -

CDR3aa: CASSLSGLALLF
v_gene: TRBV28
d_gene: TRBD2
j_gene: TRBJ2-7

CDR3aa: CASSVTSGSVDEQFF
v_gene: TRBV9
d_gene: TRBD2
j_gene: TRBJ2-1

CDR3aa: CASSFRGLNYGYTF
v_gene: TRBV27
d_gene: -
j_gene: TRBJ1-2

CDR3aa: CASSMSEQETQYF
v_gene: TRBV19
d_gene: -
j_gene: TRBJ2-5

CDR3aa: CASSIGTSGSYEQYF
v_gene: TRBV19
d_gene: TRBD2
j_gene: TRBJ2-7

CDR3aa: CASSVQGSSGNTIYF
v_gene: TRBV9
d_gene: -
j_gene: TRBJ1-3